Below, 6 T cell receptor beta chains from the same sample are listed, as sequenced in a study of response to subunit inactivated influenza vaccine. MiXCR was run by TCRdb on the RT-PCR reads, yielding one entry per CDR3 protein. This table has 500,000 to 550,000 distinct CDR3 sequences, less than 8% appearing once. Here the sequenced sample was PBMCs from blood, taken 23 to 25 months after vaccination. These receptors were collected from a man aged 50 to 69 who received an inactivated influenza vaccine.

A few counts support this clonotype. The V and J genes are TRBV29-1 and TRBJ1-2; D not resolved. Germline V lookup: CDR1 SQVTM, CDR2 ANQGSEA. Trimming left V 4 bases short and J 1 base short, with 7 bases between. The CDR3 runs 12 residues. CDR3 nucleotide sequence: TGCAGCGTTGGGAGCGTTAACTATGGCTACACCTTC. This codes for CSVGSVNYGYTF.

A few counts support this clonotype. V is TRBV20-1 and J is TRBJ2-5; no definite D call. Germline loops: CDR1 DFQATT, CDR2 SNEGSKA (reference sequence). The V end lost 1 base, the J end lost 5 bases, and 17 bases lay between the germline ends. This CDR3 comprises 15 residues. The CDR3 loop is CSARVPLSFEETQYF. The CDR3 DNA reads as TGCAGTGCTAGAGTTCCTTTGAGCTTTGAGGAGACCCAGTACTTC.

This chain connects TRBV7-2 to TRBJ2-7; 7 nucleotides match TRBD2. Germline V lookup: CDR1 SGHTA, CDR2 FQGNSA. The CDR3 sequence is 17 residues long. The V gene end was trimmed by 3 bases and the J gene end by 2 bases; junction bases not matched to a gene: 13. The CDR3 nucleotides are TGTGCCAGCAGCTTGCCAATGGGGCTAGCGGACCCCTACGAGCAGTACTTC. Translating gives CASSLPMGLADPYEQYF.

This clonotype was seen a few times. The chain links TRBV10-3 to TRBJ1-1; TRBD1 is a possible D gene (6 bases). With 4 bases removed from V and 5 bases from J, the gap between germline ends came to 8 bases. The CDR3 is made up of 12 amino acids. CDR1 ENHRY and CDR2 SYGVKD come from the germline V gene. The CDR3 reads CAISADRTEAFF. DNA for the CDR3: TGTGCCATCAGTGCAGACAGGACTGAAGCTTTCTTT.

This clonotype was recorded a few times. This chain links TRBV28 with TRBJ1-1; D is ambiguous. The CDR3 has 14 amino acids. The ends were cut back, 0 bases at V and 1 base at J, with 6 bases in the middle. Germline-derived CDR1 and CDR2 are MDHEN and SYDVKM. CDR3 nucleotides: TGTGCCAGCAGTTTATGGCATAGGAACACTGAAGCTTTCTTT. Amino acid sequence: CASSLWHRNTEAFF. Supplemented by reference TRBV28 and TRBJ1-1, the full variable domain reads DVKVTQSSRYLVKRTGEKVFLECVQDMDHENMFWYRQDPGLGLRLIYFSYDVKMKEKGDIPEGYSVSREKKERFSLILESASTNQTSMYLCASSLWHRNTEAFFGQGTRLTVV.

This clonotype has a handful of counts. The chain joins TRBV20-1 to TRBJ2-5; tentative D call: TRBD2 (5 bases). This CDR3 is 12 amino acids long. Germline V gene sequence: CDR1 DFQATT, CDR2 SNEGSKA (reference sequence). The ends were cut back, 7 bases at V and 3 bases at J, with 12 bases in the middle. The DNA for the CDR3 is TGCAGTGTTGAGGGCCCTGAAGAGACCCAGTACTTC. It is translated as CSVEGPEETQYF.